This T cell receptor beta chain comes out of a study of neurological immune-mediated disorders. Note on this clonotype: One end of the junction is discordant with germline, which a read error may explain.

The team produced cDNA through 5'RACE using 10-nucleotide random UMIs. The yield of each sequencing run was over 170 million TCR-beta sequences from 15-18 subjects. TCRdb re-derived calls from the 5' RACE reads in MiXCR, one entry per CDR3 protein. This sample has more than 100,000 distinct CDR3 sequences, with 11% found just once. Germline loops: CDR1 SEHNR, CDR2 FQNEAQ (reference sequence). The CDR3 spans 13 residues. Time point here: longitudinal time-point 3. The receptor was derived from a female donor with HTLV-1-associated myelopathy (HAM/TSP). The chain links TRBV7-9 to TRBJ2-5; TRBD1 matches 7 bases. The sample consisted of PBMCs. CDR3 sequence: CASSNQGEETQQF. The CDR3 region has the DNA TGTGCCAGCAGCAATCAGGGGGAAGAGACCCAGCAGTTC.